This T cell receptor beta chain comes out of a study of T cell repertoires in cytomegalovirus infection (dated by TCRdb to between 2018 and 2021). Concerning the study at large: Recently identified HLA-C-restricted CMV epitopes, whose presentation resists viral immunomodulation, were targeted by peptide stimulations together with well-studied HLA-B-restricted epitopes. Because public TCR beta signatures pointed to carriage of CMV infection together with the matching HLA type, the HLA type of each donor mattered for the analysis.

Trimmed from V: 0 bases; trimmed from J: 0 bases; junction bases lacking a gene match: 10. From the cysteine up to the phenylalanine, the CDR3 has a length of 18 residues. The sequence is cut down to CDR3 DNA, 54 bases in frame from base 1. CDR1 and CDR2 are drawn from the germline V gene: SQVTM, ANQGSEA. The sample's treatment or condition label is to be understood as: in vitro stimulation with specific CMV peptide epitopes to enrich CMV-specific T cells. About this clonotype: Its antigen is not yet known. Base qualities are not recorded, but no much larger clone differs from it by a single base.

Points the paper makes about the study in general: The ex vivo response was dominated by HLA-C-restricted CMV-specific TCR beta clonotypes, which also provided the single most frequent clonotype in two of eight donors. Cumulative frequency of public TCR beta family members discriminated carriers of CMV infection plus the relevant HLA type in this cohort and an independent 352-donor cohort.

This sample was sequenced with an Illumina HiSeq 1500. In TCRdb, the public reads were trimmed at Q25 with fastp and aligned with MiXCR, with productive beta chains retained. Every distinct CDR3 protein forms one entry, paired with its most common genes and DNA. The sample profile shows approximately 990,000 distinct CDR3 sequences; around 31% of them were found once. The ten largest clones take up roughly 13% of the sample. The V gene is TRBV29-1 and the J gene is TRBJ2-3, and 9 junction bases match TRBD2. The TCR originated in a human donor in good health (CMV status not recorded). Some clones in this sample may be carry-over from other donors' samples. The sample in question was cultured CD8+ T cells from PBMCs, obtained from culture after CMV antigen stimulation. CDR3 region: CSVEEGLASGESTDTQYF. DNA sequence: TGCAGCGTTGAAGAGGGGTTGGCTAGCGGGGAAAGCACAGATACGCAGTATTTT.